The entry below describes one T cell receptor (beta chain). Antigen specificity is unknown. The data derive from a study of T-cell memory formation after mild COVID-19. Study summary: TCR clusters largely stayed donor specific.

Overall study findings and caveats: Pre-infection memory held some responding clones, suggesting pre-existing cross-reactive T cells responded.

The V gene end was trimmed by 6 bases and the J gene end by 5 bases; junction bases not matched to a gene: 10. Germline CDR1 and CDR2: DFQATT and SNEGSKA (reference sequence). The CDR3 has 15 residues. TCRdb processed the 5' RACE reads anew with MiXCR; each CDR3 protein has one entry. The data contain 250,000 to 350,000 distinct CDR3 sequences, around 15% of them singletons. V is TRBV20-1 and J is TRBJ1-3, with TRBD1 matching 10 bases. This clonotype was sampled from a man younger than 35 who had mild COVID-19 (a few samples of this study predate the infection). Cell type and time point are not known. Sequencing was done on a sample of PBMCs or a T cell subset sorted from them (not recorded which). As DNA, the CDR3 is TGCAGTGCCCAGCCAGACAGGGGGCTGAGAAACACCATATATTTT. This encodes CSAQPDRGLRNTIYF.